This TCR beta chain comes out of a study of cytomegalovirus exposure and HLA in healthy donors. Study-level results: The study recorded fewer than 200 TCR beta chains that were cytomegalovirus-associated.

Concerning this clone itself: What it binds is unknown.

Assay: immunoSEQ multiplex PCR; the TCRdb copy retains only in-frame clones and omits some. This table has around 80,000 clones, 85% to 95% appearing once. The receptor comes from a young woman in good health and CMV-seronegative. Sequencing input: PBMCs.

The CDR3 here is CASSQNPRVGQPQHF. CDR3 nucleotide sequence: TGTGCCAGCAGCCAAAACCCCAGGGTCGGTCAGCCCCAGCATTTT. This chain connects TRBV14 to TRBJ1-5; D might be TRBD1 (5 bases). V lost 2 bases and J lost 6, with 14 bases in between. The CDR3 sequence is 15 residues long. Germline V gene lookup returns CDR1 SGHDN and CDR2 FVKESK.